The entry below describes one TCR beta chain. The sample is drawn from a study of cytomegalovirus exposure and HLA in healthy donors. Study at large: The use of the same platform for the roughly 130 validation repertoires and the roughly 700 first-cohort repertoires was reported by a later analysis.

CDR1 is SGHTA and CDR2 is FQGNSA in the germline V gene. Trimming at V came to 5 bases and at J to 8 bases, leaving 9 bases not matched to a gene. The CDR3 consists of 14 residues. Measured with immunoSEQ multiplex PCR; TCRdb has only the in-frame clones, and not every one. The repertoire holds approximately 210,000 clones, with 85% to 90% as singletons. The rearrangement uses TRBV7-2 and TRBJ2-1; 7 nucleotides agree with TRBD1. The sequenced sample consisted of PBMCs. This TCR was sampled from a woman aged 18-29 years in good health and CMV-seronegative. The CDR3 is CASSPRQGNYEQFF. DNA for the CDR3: TGTGCCAGCAGCCCTCGACAGGGTAATTATGAGCAGTTCTTC. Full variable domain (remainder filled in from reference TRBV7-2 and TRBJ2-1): GAGVSQSPSNKVTEKGKDVELRCDPISGHTALYWYRQSLGQGLEFLIYFQGNSAPDKSGLPSDRFSAERTGGSVSTLTIQRTQQEDSAVYLCASSPRQGNYEQFFGPGTRLTVL.